The T cell receptor beta chain described here comes from a study of human T cells and chemical hapten exposure. Noted time point: patch test 3, about 24 weeks after DPC sensitization. Indicated treatment: therapeutic diphenylcyclopropenone sensitization with weekly scalp DPC. The starting material, unfractionated whole blood, was used for total RNA extraction. The CDR3 length is 17 residues. The ends were cut back, 4 bases at V and 0 bases at J, with 13 bases in the middle. In germline, CDR1 is MDHEN, CDR2 SYDVKM. In the authors' workflow: Sequenced samples showed a median of approximately 100,000 TCRs each, with counts running from roughly 23,000 to 700,000. Via MiXCR, TCRdb re-called the RACE reads, giving one row per CDR3 protein. TCRdb assigned the V and J calls; the authors' analysis was not used. The data contain tens of thousands of distinct CDR3 sequences, roughly an eighth of them singletons.

The sequence was obtained from a man in his thirties or forties with alopecia areata. Some clones in this sample may be carry-over from other donors' samples. This chain connects TRBV28 to TRBJ1-6; D is possibly TRBD1 (5 bases). Sequences were derived from whole blood, sampled in connection with sensitization to the hapten diphenylcyclopropenone (DPC). The CDR3 DNA reads TGTGCCAGCAGTTACGGGACCACGAGCTCCTATAATTCACCCCTCCACTTT. This sequence encodes CASSYGTTSSYNSPLHF.